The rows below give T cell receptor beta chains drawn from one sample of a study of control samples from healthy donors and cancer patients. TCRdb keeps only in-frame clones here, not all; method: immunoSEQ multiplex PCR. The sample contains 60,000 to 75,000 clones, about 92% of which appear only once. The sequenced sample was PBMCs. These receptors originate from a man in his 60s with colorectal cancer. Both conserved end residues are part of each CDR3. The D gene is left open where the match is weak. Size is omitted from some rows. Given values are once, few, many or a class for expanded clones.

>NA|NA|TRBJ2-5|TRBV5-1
TGCGCCAGCAGCTTAGAAGGGTGGAAGACCCAGTACTTC
CASSLEGWKTQYF
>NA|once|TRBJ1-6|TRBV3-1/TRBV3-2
TGTGCCAGCAGCCAAGCCTGGGGGAGCCCCTCCGGAGATTCACCCCTCCACTTT
CASSQAWGSPSGDSPLHF
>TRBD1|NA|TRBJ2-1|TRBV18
TGTGCCAGCTCACCGGACGGACAGGGAAGGAATGAGCAGTTCTTC
CASSPDGQGRNEQFF
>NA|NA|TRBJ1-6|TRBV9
TGTGCCAGCAGCGTAGCGCTCTATAATTCACCCCTCCACTTT
CASSVALYNSPLHF
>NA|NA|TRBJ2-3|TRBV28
TGTGCCAGCAGTTTAGGGGGGCCGGCAGATACGCAGTATTTT
CASSLGGPADTQYF
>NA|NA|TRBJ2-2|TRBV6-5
TGTGCCAGCAACGACGGGGGCGGGACCGGGGAGCTGTTTTTT
CASNDGGGTGELFF
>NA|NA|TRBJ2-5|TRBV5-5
TGTGCCAGCAGCCTAGGTGTAGGGGGGTACCAAGAGACCCAGTACTTC
CASSLGVGGYQETQYF
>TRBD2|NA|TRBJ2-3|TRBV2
TGTGCCAGCACCACGCGGGGGTACACAGATACGCAGTATTTT
CASTTRGYTDTQYF
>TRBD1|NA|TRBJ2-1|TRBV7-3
TGTGCCAGCAGCCCGACCCGGGACAGGGCGACTAAAGGGCAGTTCTTC
CASSPTRDRATKGQFF
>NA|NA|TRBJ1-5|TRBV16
TGTGCCAGCAGCCAATCCGGTCAGCCCCAGCATTTT
CASSQSGQPQHF
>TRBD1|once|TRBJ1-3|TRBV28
TGTGCCAGCAGTCCGGGACAGGCCGGAAACACCATATATTTT
CASSPGQAGNTIYF
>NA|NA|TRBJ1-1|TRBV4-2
TGTGCCAGCAGCCAAGACAGGGGGAACACTGAAGCTTTCTTT
CASSQDRGNTEAFF
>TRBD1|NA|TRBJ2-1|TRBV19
TGTGCCAGTAGTACCACGACAGGGGCCTACAATGAGCAGTTCTTC
CASSTTTGAYNEQFF
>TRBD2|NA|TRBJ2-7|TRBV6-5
TGTGCCAGCAGTTACGGGTCAGGGAGGGACTCCTACGAGCAGTACTTC
CASSYGSGRDSYEQYF
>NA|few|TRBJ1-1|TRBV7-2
TGTGCCAGCAGCTTAGGGGGTGATAGTAGCACTGAAGCTTTCTTT
CASSLGGDSSTEAFF
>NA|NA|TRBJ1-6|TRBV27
TGTGCCAGCAATACCCAGGGGTACAATTCACCCCTCCACTTT
CASNTQGYNSPLHF
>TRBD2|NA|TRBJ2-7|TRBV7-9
TGTGCCAGCAGCTTAGTGGGCGGGGGAAACGAGCAGTACTTC
CASSLVGGGNEQYF
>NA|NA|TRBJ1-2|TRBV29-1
TGCAGCGTTGAAGAGGAGCAGGTCTACGGCTACACCTTC
CSVEEEQVYGYTF
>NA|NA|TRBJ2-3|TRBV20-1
TGCAGTGCTAGTGCTCGCCGGGGAGATACGCAGTATTTT
CSASARRGDTQYF
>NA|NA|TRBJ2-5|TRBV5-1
TGCGCCAGCAGCTTGGGGAGGGACCAAGAGACCCAGTACTTC
CASSLGRDQETQYF
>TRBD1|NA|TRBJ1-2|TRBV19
TGTGCCAGTAGTATAGGAGGGACAGGGGCGAGAGCTAACTATGGCTACACCTTC
CASSIGGTGARANYGYTF
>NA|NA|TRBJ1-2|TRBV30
TGTGCCTGGAGTGTAAGCCGGGCTGCCACCTTC
CAWSVSRAATF
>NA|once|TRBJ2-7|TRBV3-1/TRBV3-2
TGTGCCTCGGGGGGCGGCGCCTCCTACGAGCAGTACTTC
CASGGGASYEQYF
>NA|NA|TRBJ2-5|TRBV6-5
TGTGCCAGCAGTTCCGACAGTGGTCATGGAGAGACCCAGTACTTC
CASSSDSGHGETQYF
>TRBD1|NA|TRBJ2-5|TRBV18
TGTGCCAGCTCACCACGGGGACAGCAAGAGACCCAGTACTTC
CASSPRGQQETQYF
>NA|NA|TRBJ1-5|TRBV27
TGTGCCAGCCTGGAGCCCCAGCATTTT
CASLEPQHF
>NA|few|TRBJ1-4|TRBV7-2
TGTGCCAGCAGCCTTGTGAAGACAACTAATGAAAAACTGTTTTTT
CASSLVKTTNEKLFF
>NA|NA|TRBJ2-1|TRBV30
TGTGCCTGGAGTCGCAGGACATCTTCCTACAATGAGCAGTTCTTC
CAWSRRTSSYNEQFF
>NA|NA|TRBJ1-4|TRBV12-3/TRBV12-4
TGTGCCAGCAGTTTTCAGTTAACAGGAAAACTGTTTTTT
CASSFQLTGKLFF
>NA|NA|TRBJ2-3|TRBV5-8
TGTGCCAGCAGCTCGGCCCACCGTTTATCGGGTACGCAGTATTTT
CASSSAHRLSGTQYF
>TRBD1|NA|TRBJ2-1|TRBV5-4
TGTGCCAGCAGCAGAAATTCCGGGACAGCCCCAAATGAGCAGTTCTTC
CASSRNSGTAPNEQFF
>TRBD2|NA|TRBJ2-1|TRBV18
TGTGCCAGCTCACCACTGCGGGGGGGCGGCCACAATGAGCAGTTCTTC
CASSPLRGGGHNEQFF
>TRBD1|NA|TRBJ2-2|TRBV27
TGTGCCAGCAGGTACAGGGGGCTGGATAGCACCGGGGAGCTGTTTTTT
CASRYRGLDSTGELFF
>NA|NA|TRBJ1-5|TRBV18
TGTGCCAGCTCACCCGGGCTAAATCAGCCCCAGCATTTT
CASSPGLNQPQHF
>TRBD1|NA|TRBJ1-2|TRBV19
TGTGCCAGTGGACAGGGACGCTATGGCTACACCTTC
CASGQGRYGYTF
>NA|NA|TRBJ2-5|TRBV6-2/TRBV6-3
TGTGCCAGCAGTTACGCCGGGGTACAAGAGACCCAGTACTTC
CASSYAGVQETQYF
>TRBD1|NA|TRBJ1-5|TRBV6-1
TGTGCCAGCAGTGGCATGGACAGGGGAGGCAATCAGCCCCAGCATTTT
CASSGMDRGGNQPQHF
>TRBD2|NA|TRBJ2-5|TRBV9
TGTGCCAGCAGCGTAGGCGGGACTAGTGGGGAGACCCAGTACTTC
CASSVGGTSGETQYF
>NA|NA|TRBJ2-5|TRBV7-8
TGTGCCAGCAGCTTATTCGGGGGCATGAAAGAGACCCAGTACTTC
CASSLFGGMKETQYF
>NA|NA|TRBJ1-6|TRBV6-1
TGTGCCAGCAGTGAAGCAAGCAGGGGTCATAATTCACCCCTCCACTTT
CASSEASRGHNSPLHF
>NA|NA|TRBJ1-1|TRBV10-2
TGCGCCAGCCGGAACTTGAACACTGAAGCTTTCTTT
CASRNLNTEAFF
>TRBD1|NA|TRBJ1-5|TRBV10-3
TGTGCCATCAGTGAGCACCCAGGACAGGGGAATCAGCCCCAGCATTTT
CAISEHPGQGNQPQHF
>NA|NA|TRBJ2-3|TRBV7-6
TGTGCCAGCAGCTTGCGCCGTAGCACAGATACGCAGTATTTT
CASSLRRSTDTQYF
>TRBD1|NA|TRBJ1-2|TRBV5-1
TGCGCCAGCAGCCTCGAGGGGACAGGGGTACTCGGCTACACCTTC
CASSLEGTGVLGYTF
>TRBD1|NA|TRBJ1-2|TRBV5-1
TGCGCCAGCAGCTTGGTGCCAGGGGGTGGCTACACCTTC
CASSLVPGGGYTF
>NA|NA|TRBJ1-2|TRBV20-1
TGCAGTGCTCCAGTGGGATATGGCTACACCTTC
CSAPVGYGYTF
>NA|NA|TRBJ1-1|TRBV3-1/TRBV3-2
TGTGCCAGCAGCCAGGTCGGGGGGGGACCGAACACTGAAGCTTTCTTT
CASSQVGGGPNTEAFF
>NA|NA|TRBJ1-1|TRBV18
TGTGCCAGCTCACCAGTTAACGGAGACCCTGAAGCTTTCTTT
CASSPVNGDPEAFF
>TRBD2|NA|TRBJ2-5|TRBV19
TGTGCCAGTAGGAGGAGTGGGGCCTCGGGGGGGGAGACCCAGTACTTC
CASRRSGASGGETQYF
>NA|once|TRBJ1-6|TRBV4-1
TGCGCCAGCAGCCAAGTGGTTTTTGTCCGAAACCGGGACACAAATTCACCCCTCCACTTT
CASSQVVFVRNRDTNSPLHF
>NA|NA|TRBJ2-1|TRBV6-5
TGTGCCAGCAGTTACTCACGGGGTACAAAGCAGTTCTTC
CASSYSRGTKQFF
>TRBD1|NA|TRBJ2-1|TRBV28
TGTGCCAGCAGTCACGGACAGGGGACCTACAATGAGCAGTTCTTC
CASSHGQGTYNEQFF